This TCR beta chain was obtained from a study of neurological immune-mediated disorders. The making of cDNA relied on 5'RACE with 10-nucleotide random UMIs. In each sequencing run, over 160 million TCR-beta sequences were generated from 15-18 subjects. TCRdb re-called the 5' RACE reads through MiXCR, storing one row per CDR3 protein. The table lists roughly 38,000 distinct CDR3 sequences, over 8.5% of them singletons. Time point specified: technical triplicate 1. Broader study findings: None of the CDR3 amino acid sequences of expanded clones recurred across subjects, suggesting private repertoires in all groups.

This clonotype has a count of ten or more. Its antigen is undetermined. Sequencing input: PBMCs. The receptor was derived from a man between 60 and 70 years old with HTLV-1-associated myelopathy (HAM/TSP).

The CDR3 protein is CASSQETGDYGYTF. As DNA, the CDR3 is TGCGCCAGCAGCCAGGAAACAGGGGACTATGGCTACACCTTC. The gene calls are TRBV4-3 and TRBJ1-2; 7 bases map to TRBD1. Per germline, CDR1 LGHNA and CDR2 YSLEER. The CDR3 totals 14 residues. V was clipped by 3 bases and J by 3 bases; unmatched bases: 4.